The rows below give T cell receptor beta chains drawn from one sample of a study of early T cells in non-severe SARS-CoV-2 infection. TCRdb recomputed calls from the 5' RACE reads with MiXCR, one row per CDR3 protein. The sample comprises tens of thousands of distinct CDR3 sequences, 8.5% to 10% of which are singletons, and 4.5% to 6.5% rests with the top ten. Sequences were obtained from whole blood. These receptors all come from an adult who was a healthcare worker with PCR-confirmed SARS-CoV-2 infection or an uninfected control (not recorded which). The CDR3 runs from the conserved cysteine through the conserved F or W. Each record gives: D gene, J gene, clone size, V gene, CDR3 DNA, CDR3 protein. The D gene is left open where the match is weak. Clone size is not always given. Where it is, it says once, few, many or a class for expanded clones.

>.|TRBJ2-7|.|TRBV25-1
TGTGCCAGCAGTGAATTCTCTGGCGGGGCATTATCCTACGAGCAGTACTTC
CASSEFSGGALSYEQYF
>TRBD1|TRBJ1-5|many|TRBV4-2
TGTGCCAGCAGCCATACAGGGGATCAGCCCCAGCATTTT
CASSHTGDQPQHF
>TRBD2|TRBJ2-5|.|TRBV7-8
TGTGCCAGCAGCTTAGCCGGGAGCGGGGAAGACCAGTACTTC
CASSLAGSGEDQYF
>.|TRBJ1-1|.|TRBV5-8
TGTGCCAGCAGCTGGGACGGTCCGCCGGGCACTGAAGCTTTCTTT
CASSWDGPPGTEAFF
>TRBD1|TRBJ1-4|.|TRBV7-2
TGTGCCAGCAGCTCCAGACAGGGTAATGAAAAACTGTTTTTT
CASSSRQGNEKLFF
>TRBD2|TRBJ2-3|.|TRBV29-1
TGCAGCTCCAACGAAGCGGGGGGACTCACAGATACGCAGTATTTT
CSSNEAGGLTDTQYF
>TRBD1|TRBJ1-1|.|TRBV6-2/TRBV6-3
TGTGCCAGCAGTTACGGGCAGGGACAGGGGTTAGAGAACACTGAAGCTTTCTTT
CASSYGQGQGLENTEAFF
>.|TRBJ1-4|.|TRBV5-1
TGCGCCAGCAGCTTGGCAGGACTGTACAATGAAAAACTGTTTTTT
CASSLAGLYNEKLFF
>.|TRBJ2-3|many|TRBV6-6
TGTGCCAGTCTCGACTTGGGGGATACGCAGTATTTT
CASLDLGDTQYF
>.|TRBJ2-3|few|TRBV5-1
TGCGCCAGCTGGGGTAGGATAAGCACAGATACGCAGTATTTT
CASWGRISTDTQYF
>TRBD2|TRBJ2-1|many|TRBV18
TGTGCCAGCTCACTCACAGCGGGGGGTCAGGATGAGCAGTTCTTC
CASSLTAGGQDEQFF
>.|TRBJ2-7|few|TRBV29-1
TGCAGCGCCTCCAAAAGGACCGAGACCTACGAGCAGTACTTC
CSASKRTETYEQYF